This T cell receptor (beta chain) was found in a study of shared T cell receptors in the human thymus. Assay: immunoSEQ multiplex PCR; the TCRdb copy retains only in-frame clones and omits some. The data show under 450,000 clones, approximately 95% seen once. The V and J ends lost 6 bases and 3 bases respectively, with 12 bases between them. Per germline, CDR1 SGHAT and CDR2 FQNNGV. The CDR3 loop spans 13 amino acids. Sequencing used thymocytes. The chain has TRBV11-2 and TRBJ2-7, with D tentatively TRBD1 or TRBD2 (5 bases each). This TCR was sampled from a human donor. CDR3 loop: CASSRDRRYEQYF. The CDR3 nucleotides read TGTGCCAGCAGTCGGGACCGACGCTACGAGCAGTACTTC.